These 30 T cell receptor beta chains originate from one sample sequenced in a study of lymphopenia after photon versus proton radiotherapy. The method was immunoSEQ multiplex PCR; TCRdb's version includes in-frame clones alone and lacks a portion of them. In the table there are more than 25,000 clones, roughly 86% of which are singletons. The sequenced sample was peripheral blood, obtained from a patient treated with photon-based radiotherapy. These receptors were taken from a man aged 45 to 65 with gastric cancer.

V is TRBV5-6 and J is TRBJ2-4; 10 bases align to TRBD1. Germline CDR1 is SGHDT and CDR2 is YYEEEE. The V segment lost 2 bases and the J segment 6 bases; nucleotides outside the gene matches: 2. The CDR3 loop spans 14 amino acids. The CDR3, as DNA: TGTGCCAGCAGCTTAAGGGACAGGGGAAACATTCAGTACTTC. Amino acid sequence: CASSLRDRGNIQYF.

The V and J genes are TRBV18 and TRBJ2-7, with D perhaps being TRBD1 or TRBD2 (5 bases each). Trimming took off 3 bases at V and 4 bases at J, with 10 bases between the two ends. The CDR3 is made up of 13 amino acids. Germline loops: CDR1 KGHSH, CDR2 LQKENI. DNA for the CDR3: TGTGCCAGCTCACCTCTGGGGGAGTACGAGCAGTACTTC. Translation gives CASSPLGEYEQYF.

This sequence joins TRBV19 and TRBJ1-2; a possible D gene is TRBD1 (5 bases). Trimming shortened V by 3 bases and J by 3 bases, and 8 bases separated the two germline ends. The length of the CDR3 is 13 residues. The germline gives CDR1 LNHDA, CDR2 SQIVND (reference sequence). The CDR3 sequence: CASSMGGDYGYTF. DNA of the CDR3: TGTGCCAGTAGTATGGGGGGGGACTATGGCTACACCTTC.

The chain uses TRBV9 and TRBJ2-1; TRBD2 matches at 7 bases. Germline-derived CDR1 and CDR2 are SGDLS and YYNGEE. The V segment lost 0 bases and the J segment 6 bases; nucleotides outside the gene matches: 3. This CDR3 is built from 14 residues. The CDR3 DNA sequence: TGTGCCAGCAGCGTAGAGGCGGGAGTCAATGAGCAGTTCTTC. Translation gives CASSVEAGVNEQFF.

This clone was observed a handful of times. V usage is TRBV6-1 and J usage is TRBJ1-2, with a tentative D call TRBD1 (5 bases). CDR3 length: 13 amino acids. CDR1 and CDR2 (germline): MNHNS, SASEGT. Trimming removed 5 bases at V and 8 bases at J, with 15 bases between. The CDR3 region is CASSSLGGFGYTF. CDR3 DNA sequence: TGTGCCAGCAGTTCCCTCGGGGGATTCGGCTACACCTTC.

The chain couples TRBV2 to TRBJ2-6; D gene ambiguous. Germline CDR1 SNHLY, CDR2 FYNNEI. V lost 3 bases and J 2 bases, leaving 8 bases between the germline ends. The CDR3 sequence is 15 residues long. CDR3 region: CASSDSGTGANVLTF. CDR3 sequence (DNA): TGTGCCAGCAGTGATTCCGGAACTGGGGCCAACGTCCTGACTTTC.

The rearrangement uses TRBV19 and TRBJ2-5; perhaps TRBD2 as D (7 bases). There are 16 residues in the CDR3. The V gene lost 5 bases and the J gene lost 5 bases, with 21 bases spanning the gap. Germline V gives CDR1 LNHDA, CDR2 SQIVND (reference sequence). The CDR3: CASSPRGGGGLETQYF. CDR3 sequence (DNA): TGTGCCAGTAGTCCTCGGGGAGGGGGAGGGCTGGAGACCCAGTACTTC.

V is TRBV7-8 and J is TRBJ2-3; TRBD2 aligns across 11 bases. Germline loops: CDR1 SGHVS, CDR2 FQNEAQ. With 4 bases clipped from V and 3 bases from J, the junction kept 6 bases outside the gene matches. CDR3 length: 16 residues. CDR3 in DNA: TGTGCCAGCAGCTCGGCTGTAGCGGGGGGGACAGATACGCAGTATTTT. Translating it yields CASSSAVAGGTDTQYF. Full variable domain (rest looked up from reference TRBV7-8 and TRBJ2-3): GAGVSQSPRYKVAKRGQDVALRCDPISGHVSLFWYQQALGQGPEFLTYFQNEAQLDKSGLPSDRFFAERPEGSVSTLKIQRTQQEDSAVYLCASSSAVAGGTDTQYFGPGTRLTVL.

The chain recombines TRBV11-2 with TRBJ2-1, with 8 bases lining up with TRBD2. Trimming removed 2 bases from V and 10 bases from J; junction bases left unmatched: 4. CDR3 size: 13 residues. Germline V lookup: CDR1 SGHAT, CDR2 FQNNGV. The CDR3, as DNA: TGTGCCAGCAGCTTAATAACGGGGGGGGAGCAGTTCTTC. Protein product: CASSLITGGEQFF.

This chain uses TRBV6-5 with TRBJ2-5, with 9 bases fitting TRBD2. The CDR3 has 13 residues. Germline V gene lookup returns CDR1 MNHEY and CDR2 SVGAGI. The V and J ends lost 9 bases and 4 bases, in that order; junction bases with no gene match: 6. The CDR3 sequence is CASQRGAGETQYF. DNA of the CDR3: TGTGCCAGTCAGCGGGGGGCCGGAGAGACCCAGTACTTC.

This clone is a singleton in its sample. This chain links TRBV12-5 with TRBJ2-2, with TRBD2 matching 9 bases. The CDR3 contains 17 residues. Germline V gene data show CDR1 as LGHNT and CDR2 as FRNRAP. The junction had 13 bases not matched to a gene; V was cut back by 7 bases and J by 4 bases. CDR3 protein: CASAPWQLAGFTGELFF. The DNA of the CDR3 is TGTGCTAGTGCCCCTTGGCAGCTAGCGGGGTTCACCGGGGAGCTGTTTTTT.

The gene calls are TRBV5-8 and TRBJ2-5; tentatively, D is TRBD1 (6 bases). Germline assignment: CDR1 SGHTS and CDR2 YDEGEE. V gave up 4 bases and J gave up 2 bases, with 15 bases separating them. The CDR3 consists of 15 residues. The CDR3 protein is CASSQYRAAQETQYF. The CDR3 DNA reads as TGTGCCAGCAGCCAATACAGGGCCGCACAAGAGACCCAGTACTTC.

This clone has more than one count but fewer than ten. The chain has TRBV15 and TRBJ1-5; D is undetermined. CDR1 and CDR2 (germline): LNHNV, YYDKDF (reference sequence). This CDR3 comprises 11 residues. The V gene lost 5 bases and the J gene lost 12 bases, with 11 bases spanning the gap. Written as DNA, the CDR3 is TGTGCCACCAGCGAGGGAGGGCTCCAGCATTTT. This translates into CATSEGGLQHF.

The chain has TRBV30 and TRBJ1-4; D perhaps matches TRBD1 (5 bases). The V gene's germline CDR1 is GTSNPN and CDR2 SVGIG (reference sequence). The CDR3 extends over 15 amino acids. Deletions cut 1 base from V and 5 bases from J, with 14 bases between. The CDR3 bases are TGTGCCTGGAGTGGGGGGGGACGGCGAAATGAAAAACTGTTTTTT. Translation: CAWSGGGRRNEKLFF.

V and J are TRBV27 and TRBJ2-2; D tentatively reads TRBD1 or TRBD2 (5 bases each). Germline V gives CDR1 MNHEY, CDR2 SMNVEV (reference sequence). CDR3 length equals 13 residues. V was shortened by 3 bases and J by 7 bases, with 9 bases between the two germline ends. The CDR3 spells CASSFLGDGELFF. In DNA form, the CDR3 reads TGTGCCAGCAGTTTTCTGGGGGACGGGGAGCTGTTTTTT.

V is TRBV2 and J is TRBJ1-2; D may be TRBD1 (5 bases). Germline-derived CDR1 and CDR2 are SNHLY and FYNNEI. The CDR3 is made up of 17 amino acids. The V gene lost 6 bases and the J gene lost 3 bases, with 23 bases spanning the gap. CDR3 amino acids: CASRSLGRRWGDYGYTF. CDR3 sequence (DNA): TGTGCCAGCAGGTCTCTGGGCAGGAGGTGGGGGGACTATGGCTACACCTTC.

The V call is TRBV7-2, the J call TRBJ2-5; the D is unclear. The CDR3 has 15 residues. V lost 7 bases to trimming and J lost 5 bases, with 20 bases between them. Germline V lookup: CDR1 SGHTA, CDR2 FQGNSA. Written as DNA, the CDR3 is TGTGCCAGCACCCCTTGGGCAGGCGGCACTGAGACCCAGTACTTC. Protein product: CASTPWAGGTETQYF.

The genes are TRBV12-5 and TRBJ2-6; D not resolved. This CDR3 contains 11 residues. Germline-derived CDR1 and CDR2 are LGHNT and FRNRAP. CDR3 DNA sequence: TGTGCCGCCTCTGGGGCCAACGTCCTGACTTTC. This gives the protein CAASGANVLTF.

The chain recombines TRBV5-1 with TRBJ1-1; the D is unclear. Germline CDR1 SGHRS, CDR2 YFSETQ. The CDR3 loop spans 14 amino acids. Trimming shortened V by 4 bases and J by 5 bases, and 15 bases separated the two germline ends. The CDR3 DNA sequence: TGCGCCAGCAGCCCCCGCCCCCGGGAGACTGAAGCTTTCTTT. Its translation: CASSPRPRETEAFF.

This clone was detected a few times. The chain combines TRBV29-1 with TRBJ1-2; no definite D call. V lost 6 bases and J lost 4, with 12 bases in between. CDR1 SQVTM and CDR2 ANQGSEA come from the germline V gene. The CDR3 has 12 residues. The CDR3 DNA is TGCAGCGTCGCCGACGGACCCTATGGCTACACCTTC. The encoded protein is CSVADGPYGYTF.

This sequence joins TRBV4-3 and TRBJ2-5, with D tentatively TRBD1 (5 bases). The DNA matches TRBJ2-7 better at its end, which makes the J call doubtful. CDR1 is LGHNA, CDR2 YSLEER, per germline. The CDR3 is 14 residues long. The DNA of the CDR3 is TGCGCCAGCAGCCAAGGTGTCAGGGCCTACGAGCAGTACTTC. Translated: CASSQGVRAYEQYF.

CDR3 sequence (DNA): TGTGCCAGCAGCAAAGAGGGTACAGCTACTCAGCCCCAGCATTTT. The encoded protein is CASSKEGTATQPQHF. This chain connects TRBV21-1 to TRBJ1-5. TRBV21-1 is termed a pseudogene. The CDR3 runs 15 residues.

V is TRBV14 and J is TRBJ2-7; perhaps TRBD1 as D (6 bases). Looked up from germline, CDR1 is SGHDN and CDR2 is FVKESK. Trimming took off 1 base at V and 6 bases at J, with 10 bases between the two ends. CDR3 length equals 13 residues. The CDR3 is CASSQALTGEQYF. The CDR3, as DNA: TGTGCCAGCAGCCAAGCCCTGACAGGCGAGCAGTACTTC.

The DNA for the CDR3 is TGTGCCAGCAGTGTTAGGGGAGGCTACGAGCAGTACTTC. The encoded protein is CASSVRGGYEQYF. V gene TRBV2 combines with J gene TRBJ2-7; maybe TRBD2 (6 bases). The CDR3 sequence is 13 residues long. Germline CDR1 and CDR2: SNHLY and FYNNEI. V lost 4 bases and J lost 3, with 10 bases in between.

As regards this clone: One junction end disagrees with the germline gene, perhaps due to a read error. The V gene is TRBV7-3, the J gene TRBJ2-7, with TRBD1 as a possible D gene (5 bases). Germline CDR1 reads SGHTA; CDR2 reads FQGTGA. The CDR3 is 12 amino acids. CDR3 bases: TGTGCCAGCAGCTTAAGTGCCGGACAAAAAGAATTC. Its protein product is CASSLSAGQKEF.

The V gene is TRBV6-5, the J gene TRBJ2-5; D call uncertain. Trimming cost V 6 bases and J 5 bases, with 13 bases left between them. Germline V gives CDR1 MNHEY, CDR2 SVGAGI. The CDR3 spans 13 residues. The CDR3 spells CASRDGGSETQYF. In DNA form, the CDR3 reads TGTGCCAGCAGGGACGGTGGGTCGGAGACCCAGTACTTC.

The chain carries TRBV11-2 and TRBJ2-7; 8 bases fit TRBD2. Germline loops: CDR1 SGHAT, CDR2 FQNNGV. The CDR3 extends over 15 amino acids. V lost 1 base to trimming and J lost 1 base; unmatched junction nucleotides: 3. The CDR3 loop is CASSLAAGESYEQYF. In nucleotides, the CDR3 is TGTGCCAGCAGCTTAGCAGCGGGGGAATCCTACGAGCAGTACTTC.

The gene calls are TRBV7-7 and TRBJ2-1, with TRBD2 matching over 13 bases. Trimming at V came to 1 base and at J to 9 bases, leaving 6 bases not matched to a gene. CDR1 and CDR2 (germline): SSHAT, FNYEAQ (reference sequence). The CDR3 covers 16 residues. The CDR3 DNA is TGTGCCAGCAGCTTAGAACTAGCGGGGGGGCTGGGTGAGCAGTTCTTC. Encoded protein: CASSLELAGGLGEQFF.

In this sample, this clone turned up once. The CDR3 DNA is TGCGCCAGCAGCTTGGGACTGTCTATGGGGGACAAAGCTTACGAGCAGTACTTC. The encoded protein is CASSLGLSMGDKAYEQYF. The rearrangement uses TRBV5-1 and TRBJ2-7; possibly TRBD1 for D (6 bases). The CDR3 loop spans 18 amino acids. Germline CDR1 and CDR2: SGHRS and YFSETQ. The germline V and J ends were trimmed by 0 bases and 4 bases, with 23 bases remaining between them.

This rearrangement joins TRBV9 to TRBJ1-4, with 9 bases lining up with TRBD1. V lost 3 bases, J lost 8 bases, and 11 bases stayed unmatched. Germline loops: CDR1 SGDLS, CDR2 YYNGEE. The CDR3 runs to 16 residues. CDR3 region: CASSASLGQGGEKLFF. As DNA, the CDR3 is TGTGCCAGCAGCGCCTCCTTGGGACAGGGTGGCGAAAAACTGTTTTTT.